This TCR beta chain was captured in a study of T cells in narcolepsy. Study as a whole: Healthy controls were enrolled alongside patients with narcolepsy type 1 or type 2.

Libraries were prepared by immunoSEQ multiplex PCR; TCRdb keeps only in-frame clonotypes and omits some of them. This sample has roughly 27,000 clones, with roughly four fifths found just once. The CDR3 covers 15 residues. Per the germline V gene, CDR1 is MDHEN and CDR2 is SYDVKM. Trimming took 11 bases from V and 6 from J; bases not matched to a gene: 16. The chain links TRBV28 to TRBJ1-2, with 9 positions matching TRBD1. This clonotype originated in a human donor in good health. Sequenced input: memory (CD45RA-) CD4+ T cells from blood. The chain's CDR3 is CAARSPGQGGDGYTF. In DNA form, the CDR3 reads TGTGCCGCAAGGAGTCCGGGACAGGGCGGAGATGGCTACACCTTC.